This TCR beta chain was sequenced in a study of blood T cell repertoires in COVID-19. On the study more broadly: The samples span acute and convalescent COVID-19 from the United States, Italy and Spain.

The CDR3 has 13 residues. From germline, CDR1 is MGHRA and CDR2 YSYEKL. V was pared by 3 bases and J by 11 bases, with 16 bases between. Original methodology: The assay estimated nucleated cells by amplifying reference gene primers. The method was immunoSEQ multiplex PCR; TCRdb's version includes in-frame clones alone and lacks a portion of them. That table is the source of V, J and clone size, and D and trimming were worked out from the DNA. The table has about 100,000 clones, 85% seen once. Material for sequencing was peripheral blood. This clonotype was obtained from a human donor in a cohort sampled during active COVID-19. V gene TRBV4-1 combines with J gene TRBJ1-1, with a weak D call TRBD1 (5 bases). The CDR3 coding sequence is TGCGCCAGCAGCCAGTCGAGGGCCGGGGGGGCTTTCTTT. Translated, it gives CASSQSRAGGAFF.